The clone carrying this TCR beta chain was seen more than once but under ten times. The data were taken from a study of blood T cell repertoires in COVID-19. Study information: Material from acute and convalescent COVID-19 was sourced from the United States, Italy and Spain. Nucleic acid was either cDNA or gDNA, and it came from T cells, B-cell-depleted T cells, or PBMCs.

Study processing details: The authors estimated nucleated cell counts from reference gene primer amplification. The assay was immunoSEQ multiplex PCR, and TCRdb's table has in-frame clones only and misses some. That table is the source of V, J and clone size, and D and trimming were worked out from the DNA. The data show under 350,000 clones, with around 84% seen just once and roughly 1.3% held by the top ten. Per the germline V gene, CDR1 is SGHRS and CDR2 is YFSETQ. The CDR3 extends over 15 amino acids. V dropped 3 bases and J dropped 7 bases, with 14 bases sitting between them. The sequencing input was peripheral blood. This clonotype was obtained from a man aged 65 to 85 with acute or convalescent COVID-19. The chain links TRBV5-1 to TRBJ1-6, with D unclear. Written as DNA, the CDR3 is TGCGCCAGCAGCTCGGACTTCCTGGCAAATTCACCCCTCCACTTT. The encoded protein is CASSSDFLANSPLHF.